What follows is one T cell receptor beta chain and its context. In the authors' workflow: Scientists estimated how many nucleated cells there were by amplifying reference gene primers. Some clones are missing from TCRdb's copy, which holds only in-frame ones; the method was immunoSEQ multiplex PCR. V and J calls and clone size are as listed in that table; D and trimming were resolved from the DNA. Seen here are over 100,000 clones, approximately 84% observed once, and the top ten hold 1.3% to 1.5%. The sample is drawn from a study of blood T cell repertoires in COVID-19. The wider study: T cells, B-cell-depleted T cells, or PBMCs provided the cDNA or gDNA that served as material.

This receptor was obtained from a man in his forties with acute or convalescent COVID-19. Sequenced material: peripheral blood.

The CDR3 sequence: CASSNGLATNTGELFF. In nucleotides, the CDR3 is TGTGCCAGTAGTAACGGACTAGCGACGAACACCGGGGAGCTGTTTTTT. The chain employs TRBV19 and TRBJ2-2, with 9 bases identical to TRBD2. Germline V gene sequence: CDR1 LNHDA, CDR2 SQIVND (reference sequence). CDR3 length equals 16 residues. The junction had 3 bases not matched to a gene; V was cut back by 4 bases and J by 0 bases.